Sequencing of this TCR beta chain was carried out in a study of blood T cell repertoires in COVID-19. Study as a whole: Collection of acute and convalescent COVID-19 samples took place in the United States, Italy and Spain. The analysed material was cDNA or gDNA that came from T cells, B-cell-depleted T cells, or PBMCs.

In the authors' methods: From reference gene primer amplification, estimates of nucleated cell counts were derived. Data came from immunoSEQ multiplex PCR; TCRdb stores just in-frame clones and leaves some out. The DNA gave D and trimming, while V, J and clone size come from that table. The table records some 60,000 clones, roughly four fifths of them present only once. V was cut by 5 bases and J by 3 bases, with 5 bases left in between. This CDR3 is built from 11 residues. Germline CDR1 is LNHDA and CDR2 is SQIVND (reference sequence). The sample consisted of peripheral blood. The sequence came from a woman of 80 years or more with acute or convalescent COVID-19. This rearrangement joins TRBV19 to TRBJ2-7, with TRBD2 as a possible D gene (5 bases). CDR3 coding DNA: TGTGCCAGTAGTGACTACTACGAGCAGTACTTC. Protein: CASSDYYEQYF.